These 4 T cell receptor beta chains were sequenced from one sample in a study of a mutant IDH1 vaccine in newly diagnosed glioma. As to time point: week 23, last vaccination. One vaccine dose held 300 ug of mutant IDH1 20-mer peptide and came with topical imiquimod. The data were produced by immunoSEQ multiplex PCR, yet TCRdb's version contains in-frame clones alone and is incomplete. The repertoire holds some 20,000 clones, with approximately 78% as singletons. The antigens for these receptors are not known. The source material was PBMCs, sampled from a glioma patient whose treatment included an IDH1 peptide vaccine. The receptors shown here come from a man aged 25-45 years with glioma.

The sample holds a few counts of this clone. The V gene is TRBV10-3, the J gene TRBJ1-5; the match to TRBD1 covers 8 bases. There are 14 residues in the CDR3. From germline, CDR1 is ENHRY and CDR2 SYGVKD. V was clipped by 2 bases and J by 7 bases; unmatched bases: 4. The CDR3 DNA reads as TGTGCCATCAGTGAGGGACAGGGTAACCAGCCCCAGCATTTT. This translates into CAISEGQGNQPQHF.

The chain combines TRBV18 with TRBJ1-1, with 11 positions matching TRBD1. J gave up 5 bases and V 4 bases, and 3 bases lay outside the gene matches. CDR1 is KGHSH, CDR2 LQKENI, per germline. CDR3 length: 14 amino acids. The chain's CDR3 is CASSLRDRGTEAFF. DNA for the CDR3: TGTGCCAGCTCACTCCGGGACAGGGGGACTGAAGCTTTCTTT.

In its sample, this clone was seen a few times. The rearrangement joins TRBV5-1 to TRBJ1-2, with 8 bases that match TRBD1. V shed 2 bases and J 5 bases; nucleotides not matched to a gene: 11. The germline V gene has CDR1 SGHRS and CDR2 YFSETQ. The CDR3 length is 16 residues. This CDR3 reads CASSFVGAGGEYGYTF. The DNA of the CDR3 is TGCGCCAGCAGCTTTGTAGGCGCAGGGGGCGAGTATGGCTACACCTTC.

The chain uses TRBV12-5 and TRBJ1-1; the D gene is possibly TRBD1 (6 bases). The germline V gene encodes CDR1 LGHNT and CDR2 FRNRAP. This CDR3 has 15 residues. The V gene lost 3 bases and the J gene lost 0 bases, with 11 bases spanning the gap. The CDR3 coding sequence is TGTGCTAGTGGTTTTCCGGGGGGCCTGAACACTGAAGCTTTCTTT. Its protein product is CASGFPGGLNTEAFF.